Below, 11 T cell receptor beta chains from the same sample are listed, as sequenced in a study of control samples from healthy donors and cancer patients. This table comes from immunoSEQ multiplex PCR, and its TCRdb copy is limited to in-frame clones, with some not included. The table lists some 100,000 clones, around nine tenths of them singletons, with 7.8% in the top ten. Sequencing used blood. Every receptor here comes from a man aged 30-40 years in good health.

The CDR3 protein is CASSYLTSNSPLHF. The DNA for the CDR3 is TGTGCCAGCAGCTACCTAACGTCGAATTCACCCCTCCACTTT. This rearrangement joins TRBV5-6 to TRBJ1-6, with D hard to call. The CDR3 totals 14 residues. Trimming pared 3 bases from V and 7 bases from J, leaving 11 bases between. CDR1 SGHDT and CDR2 YYEEEE come from the germline V gene.

The gene calls are TRBV6-2 or TRBV6-3 and TRBJ1-5; D remains unclear. Germline CDR1 and CDR2: MNHEY and SVGEGT. There are 17 residues in the CDR3. V was clipped by 5 bases and J by 6 bases, with 23 bases between them. The CDR3 region is CASSPRRTSQVRQPQHF. Here the CDR3 DNA reads TGTGCCAGCAGTCCCCGGCGGACGAGTCAGGTACGTCAGCCCCAGCATTTT.

This clone was observed a single time. J is TRBJ2-7 and V is TRBV12-3 or TRBV12-4; possible D gene TRBD2, 7 bases. Trimming took off 6 bases at V and 5 bases at J, with 14 bases between the two ends. CDR3 length equals 13 residues. The CDR3 loop is CASRASGGHEQYF. Written as DNA, the CDR3 is TGTGCCAGCAGAGCGTCGGGGGGCCACGAGCAGTACTTC.

This sequence joins TRBV6-5 and TRBJ1-2, with D possibly being TRBD1 (6 bases). Germline assignment: CDR1 MNHEY and CDR2 SVGAGI. CDR3 length equals 13 residues. V was shortened by 6 bases and J by 6 bases, with 14 bases between the two germline ends. CDR3 region: CASRGTGLDGYTF. The CDR3 DNA is TGTGCCAGCAGAGGAACAGGGTTGGATGGCTACACCTTC.

The chain has TRBV18 and TRBJ1-2, with D possibly matching TRBD1 (5 bases). The germline gives CDR1 KGHSH, CDR2 LQKENI. The CDR3 length is 13 residues. Trimming pared 3 bases from V and 7 bases from J, leaving 12 bases between. CDR3 nucleotides: TGTGCCAGCTCACCGGGGGGTTTGAGTGGCTACACCTTC. It codes for CASSPGGLSGYTF.

The chain uses TRBV7-8 and TRBJ1-2; perhaps TRBD1 as D (5 bases). CDR1 is SGHVS and CDR2 is FQNEAQ in the germline V gene. V was cut by 5 bases and J by 8 bases, with 21 bases left in between. There are 15 residues in the CDR3. CDR3 DNA sequence: TGTGCCAGCAGCCCAAGGTCGGGGGGTGCTGAAGGCTACACCTTC. It is translated as CASSPRSGGAEGYTF.

The chain joins TRBV5-6 to TRBJ2-3; D is ambiguous. There are 14 residues in the CDR3. Trimming removed 2 bases from V and 1 base from J, with 8 bases in between. Germline CDR1 is SGHDT and CDR2 is YYEEEE. CDR3 nucleotide sequence: TGTGCCAGCAGCTTCGGTTCAGGCACAGATACGCAGTATTTT. Protein sequence: CASSFGSGTDTQYF.

The DNA of the CDR3 is TGTGCCAGCAGCTCGAGCCTCCAGGGGGCAGGGATTGGCTACACCTTC. Translation: CASSSSLQGAGIGYTF. V gene TRBV13 combines with J gene TRBJ1-2, with 8 bases that match TRBD1. Germline V gives CDR1 PRHDT, CDR2 FYEKMQ (reference sequence). The J segment lost 7 bases and the V segment lost 4 bases, leaving 14 bases of the junction unmatched. This CDR3 has 16 amino acids.

The rearrangement links TRBV5-1 to TRBJ2-6; 9 bases fit TRBD2. The trim removed 3 bases at V and 3 bases at J, leaving 10 bases unmatched. Per the germline V gene, CDR1 is SGHRS and CDR2 is YFSETQ. This CDR3 contains 18 residues. The CDR3 DNA reads as TGCGCCAGCAGCTATTCTCGCGGGGGGGCTGGTGGGGCCAACGTCCTGACTTTC. Translation gives CASSYSRGGAGGANVLTF. Drawing the rest from reference TRBV5-1 and TRBJ2-6, the complete variable domain is KAGVTQTPRYLIKTRGQQVTLSCSPISGHRSVSWYQQTPGQGLQFLFEYFSETQRNKGNFPGRFSGRQFSNSRSEMNVSTLELGDSALYLCASSYSRGGAGGANVLTFGAGSRLTVL.

DNA of the CDR3: TGCGCCAGCAGCCCGTTCGCCATCGGAGGTCCCAATTCACCCCTCCACTTT. Translation gives CASSPFAIGGPNSPLHF. The chain couples TRBV4-1 to TRBJ1-6; D ambiguous. Germline CDR1 is MGHRA and CDR2 is YSYEKL. Deletions cut 4 bases from V and 7 bases from J, with 20 bases between. This CDR3 contains 17 residues.

This rearrangement joins TRBV19 to TRBJ2-5; no firm D call. The V end was cut by 0 bases, the J end by 1 base, with 9 bases between. The CDR3 loop spans 15 amino acids. Per the germline V gene, CDR1 is LNHDA and CDR2 is SQIVND (reference sequence). CDR3 nucleotide sequence: TGTGCCAGTAGTATAGATATTCGGTTCCAAGAGACCCAGTACTTC. This gives the protein CASSIDIRFQETQYF.